This T cell receptor (beta chain) was recovered during a study of blood T cells in healthy people across ages. Study-wide findings and caveats: Roughly linear age-related decline in beta diversity appeared, significant by age approximately 43. No one knew whether donors had CMV, which possibly confounded expanded clonotype changes.

A few counts support this clonotype. As yet, its antigen is unknown. Each donor's blood draw was 7.5 to 10 milliliters of peripheral blood. It was with a sample-barcoded 5' primer and a J-beta primer mix that a second PCR of roughly 7 to 12 cycles was run. Via MiXCR, TCRdb re-called the 5' RACE reads, giving one row per CDR3 protein. The sample yields under 950,000 distinct CDR3 sequences, around a fifth seen once. The sequence derives from a man aged 65-85 years in good health. The material sequenced was blood.

CDR3 sequence reads: CASSLQGRDTEAFF. The CDR3 DNA reads TGTGCCAGCTCACTACAGGGTAGGGACACTGAAGCTTTCTTT. The V call is TRBV18, the J call TRBJ1-1, with TRBD1 as a possible D gene (6 bases). The CDR3 consists of 14 residues. Per the germline V gene, CDR1 is KGHSH and CDR2 is LQKENI. Deletions cut 4 bases from V and 3 bases from J, with 12 bases between. Combining the CDR3 with reference TRBV18 and TRBJ1-1 gives the whole variable domain NAGVMQNPRHLVRRRGQEARLRCSPMKGHSHVYWYRQLPEEGLKFMVYLQKENIIDESGMPKERFSAEFPKEGPSILRIQQVVRGDSAAYFCASSLQGRDTEAFFGQGTRLTVV.